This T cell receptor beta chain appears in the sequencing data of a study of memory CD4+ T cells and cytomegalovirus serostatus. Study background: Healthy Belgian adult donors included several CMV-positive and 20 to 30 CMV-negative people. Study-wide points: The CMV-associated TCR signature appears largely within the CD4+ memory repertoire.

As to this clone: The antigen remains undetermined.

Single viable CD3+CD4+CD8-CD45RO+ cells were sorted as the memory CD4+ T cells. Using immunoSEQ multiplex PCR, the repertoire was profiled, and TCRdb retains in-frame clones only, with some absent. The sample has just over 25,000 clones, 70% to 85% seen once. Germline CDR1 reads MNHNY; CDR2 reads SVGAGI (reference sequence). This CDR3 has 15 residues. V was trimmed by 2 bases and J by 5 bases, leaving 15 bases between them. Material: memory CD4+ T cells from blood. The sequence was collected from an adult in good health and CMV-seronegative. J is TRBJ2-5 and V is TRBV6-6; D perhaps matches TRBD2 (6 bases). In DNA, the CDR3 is TGTGCCAGCAGTTACCGGACGGGAGTTGCGGAGACCCAGTACTTC. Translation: CASSYRTGVAETQYF.